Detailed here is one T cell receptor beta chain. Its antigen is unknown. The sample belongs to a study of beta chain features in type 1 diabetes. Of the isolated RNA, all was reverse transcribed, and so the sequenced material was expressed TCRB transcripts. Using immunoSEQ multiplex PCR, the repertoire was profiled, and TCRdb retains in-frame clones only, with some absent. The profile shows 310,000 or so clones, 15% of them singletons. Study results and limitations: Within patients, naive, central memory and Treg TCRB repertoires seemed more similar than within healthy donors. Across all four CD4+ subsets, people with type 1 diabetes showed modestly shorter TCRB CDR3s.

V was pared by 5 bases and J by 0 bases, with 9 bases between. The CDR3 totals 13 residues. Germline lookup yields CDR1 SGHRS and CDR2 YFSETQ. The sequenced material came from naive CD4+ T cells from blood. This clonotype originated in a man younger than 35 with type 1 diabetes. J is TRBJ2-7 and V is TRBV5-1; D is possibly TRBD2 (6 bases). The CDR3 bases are TGCGCCAGCAGTGCGGGGACCTCCTACGAGCAGTACTTC. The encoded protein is CASSAGTSYEQYF.